One sample yielded the 3 T cell receptor beta chains listed below, sequenced in a study of shared clonotypes between healthy human individuals. CD8 cells regarded as naive lacked CD45RO, were positively chosen for CCR7, and omitted terminally differentiated effector memory CD45RA+ cells. Generated by immunoSEQ multiplex PCR, the TCRdb table keeps only in-frame clones and is missing some. This sample carries around 2.1 million clones, about 92% of them seen once, and the ten largest clones take approximately 1.7%. The sequenced sample was naive CD8+ T cells from PBMCs. The receptor set was obtained from a man between 18 and 29 years old in good health. Some clones in this sample may be carry-over from other donors' samples.

This chain links TRBV21-1 with TRBJ2-3; the D call of TRBD2 is as the table states it, not checked on the DNA. TRBV21-1 constitutes a pseudogene. The CDR3 loop spans 17 amino acids. The CDR3 DNA sequence: TGTGCCAGCAGCAAGGGACTAGCGGAGGAGAGCACAGATACGCAGTATTTT. The encoded protein is CASSKGLAEESTDTQYF.

The chain has TRBV7-9 and TRBJ2-1; 9 bases agree with TRBD2. Trimming took 1 base from V and 7 from J; bases not matched to a gene: 5. Germline V gives CDR1 SEHNR, CDR2 FQNEAQ (reference sequence). This CDR3 is built from 15 residues. CDR3 sequence reads: CASSLVAGEVNEQFF. The CDR3 DNA reads TGTGCCAGCAGCTTAGTAGCGGGAGAGGTGAATGAGCAGTTCTTC.

CDR3 residues: CASSSRLRTDTQYF. The CDR3 DNA reads TGTGCCAGCAGCTCGCGACTTCGCACAGATACGCAGTATTTT. J is TRBJ2-3 and V is TRBV7-9; D is uncertain. The germline V gene encodes CDR1 SEHNR and CDR2 FQNEAQ (reference sequence). The CDR3 totals 14 residues. The V and J ends lost 4 bases and 1 base respectively, with 9 bases between them.